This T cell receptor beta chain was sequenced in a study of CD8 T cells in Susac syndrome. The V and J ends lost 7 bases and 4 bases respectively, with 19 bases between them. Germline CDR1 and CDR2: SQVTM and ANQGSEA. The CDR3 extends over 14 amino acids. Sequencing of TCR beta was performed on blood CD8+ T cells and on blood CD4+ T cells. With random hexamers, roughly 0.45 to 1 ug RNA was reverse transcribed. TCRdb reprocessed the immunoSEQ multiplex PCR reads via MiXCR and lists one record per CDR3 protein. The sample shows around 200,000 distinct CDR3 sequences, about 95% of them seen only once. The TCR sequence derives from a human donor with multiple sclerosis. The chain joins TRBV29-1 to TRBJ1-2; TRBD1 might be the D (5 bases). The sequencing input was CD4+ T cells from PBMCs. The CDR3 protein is CSAQQGGSSYGYTF. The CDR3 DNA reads TGCAGCGCTCAGCAGGGTGGGAGTAGCTATGGCTACACCTTC.